The present entry profiles one T cell receptor (beta chain) with its context. The sample holds many counts of this clonotype. What this receptor recognizes is not known. Qualities for individual bases were not recorded, and no much larger clone is one base off. The sample originates from a study of molecular identifiers for immune sequencing clone quantification (dated by TCRdb to between 2018 and 2020). Study-wide context: For a replicate experiment, RNA from roughly 20,000 or 100,000 naive CD8 T cells was divided into five aliquots, and four of the five aliquots were sequenced. The study was a methods study using CD8 T cells to benchmark molecular-identifier clustering-based TCR repertoire sequencing (MIDCIRS) and TCR RNA copy counting. Findings and caveats that apply to the study as a whole: In CMV-specific effector cells, clones with more than 20 RNA copies contained over 98% of molecules, whereas in naive cells such clones contained under 1% of molecules. The sizes of highly expanded clones could end up underestimated when identical TCR molecules share a barcode. The naive libraries included spiked-in Jurkat TCR RNA (around 10 copies' worth), and this RNA is not part of the donor repertoire. Around 2.8 recovered TCR RNA copies per cell were obtained by modeling, versus approximately 10 by digital PCR, implying a capture efficiency of 30% to 35%. When barcode sub-clustering was omitted, TCR diversity was inflated by chimeric consensus sequences, with chimeras reaching as high as 47%. Spiked-in Jurkat TCR RNA equal to a single cell's worth was reported to be detectable even within 1,100,000 naive CD8 T cells.

The library was built by means of PCR. Sequencing was carried out with a NextSeq 500. Bulk TCR libraries were generated as previously described, with the TCR primers listed in Table S5 used. Purification of total RNA was performed with the Qiagen AllPrep DNA/RNA kit. Reads from multiple sequencing runs of the same library were pooled before analysis. The paper's processing steps were these. Reads were retained only if their TCR constant sequence matched exactly, and those retained reads were trimmed to 150 nt and grouped according to their 12-nt molecular barcodes. Reads within each barcode group were sub-clustered using a 15% Levenshtein threshold, and quality-weighted consensus sequences were constructed for each RNA molecule. Non-functional sequences were removed, as were lower-count sequences one edit away from another. Based on a fit of two negative binomial distributions, barcode sub-clusters having less than 20% of the maximum read count were discarded. The public reads were quality trimmed at Q25 with fastp and then assembled into clones with MiXCR by TCRdb, keeping productive beta chains. Records with the same CDR3 protein are collapsed into one entry carrying the most frequent genes and DNA. Here the V and J calls rest on TCRdb's processing, not on the authors' analysis. The sample profile shows around 100,000 distinct CDR3 sequences; about 35% of them were found once. The ten biggest clones cover roughly 9.3% of the sample.

The germline V gene sets CDR1 to SGHRS and CDR2 to YFSETQ. Spanning cysteine to phenylalanine, the CDR3 consists of 14 amino acids. The CDR3 DNA has 42 bases and is translated from base 1. Between the V and J ends, shortened by 3 bases and 2 bases respectively, the junction contains 10 bases. Libraries of naive CD8 T cells were built from anywhere between roughly 19,000 and 1,000,000 sorted cells, with 10%, 30% or 50% of the purified RNA used. On a BD FACSAria II, naive CD8 T cells were FACS-sorted as CD8+CD4-CCR7+CD45RA+ and collected into RLT Plus buffer. Detection sensitivity was tested by spiking Jurkat RNA equal to fewer than twelve TCR copies' worth into samples containing about 17,000-1,000,000 naive CD8 T cells. CD8 T cells were enriched using RosetteSep CD8+ T Cell Enrichment Cocktail and Ficoll-Paque, and the enriched cells then underwent ACK red cell lysis.

Sample: naive CD8+ T cells from blood, with Jurkat cell RNA spiked in. The cell subset or site label of this sample denotes: FACS-sorted CD8+CD4-CCR7+CD45RA+ naive T cells. The sequence links TRBV5-1 to TRBJ2-3; the D gene cannot be resolved reliably. This sequence was found in a human donor in good health. Some libraries in this study had Jurkat cell RNA spiked in. The DNA sequence follows: TGCGCCAGCAGCTCGGACGGAACCACAGATACGCAGTATTTT. Protein translation: CASSSDGTTDTQYF.